A single sample gave rise to the 23 T cell receptor beta chains below, sequenced in a study of CD8 T cells in ankylosing spondylitis (dated by TCRdb to about 2017). No antigens are known for them. The method was 5' RACE. This sample was sequenced with an Illumina HiSeq 2500. TCRdb passed the public sequencing reads through fastp at Q25 and MiXCR, retaining productive beta sequences. Identical CDR3 proteins give one entry, which carries the most common genes and DNA. The sample data list about 510,000 distinct CDR3 sequences, and approximately 5.3% of these were observed just once. Clones ranked in the top ten supply around 3.5% of the sample. The paper as a whole reports these results and caveats: A TCR beta motif made up of several highly homologous amino acid variants appeared to be characteristic of blood from ankylosing spondylitis patients.

The sequencing input was blood, either unsorted or a sorted T cell fraction (not recorded which). The source is a male donor with ankylosing spondylitis.

The chain carries TRBV30 and TRBJ1-1; a possible D gene is TRBD1 (5 bases). Germline V gives CDR1 GTSNPN, CDR2 SVGIG (reference sequence). Trimming cost V 4 bases and J 1 base, with 7 bases left between them. The CDR3 extends over 12 amino acids. The CDR3, as DNA: TGTGCCTGGAATGGGGGGAACACTGAAGCTTTCTTT. This sequence encodes CAWNGGNTEAFF.

This clonotype was counted between two and nine times. The chain carries TRBV9 and TRBJ2-3; possible D gene TRBD1, 7 bases. Germline values: CDR1 SGDLS, CDR2 YYNGEE. The CDR3 loop spans 14 amino acids. V was trimmed by 3 bases and J by 4 bases, leaving 12 bases between them. Here the CDR3 DNA reads TGTGCCAGCAGCGCCCAGGGGGGAGCAGATACGCAGTATTTT. Amino acid sequence: CASSAQGGADTQYF.

This clonotype was seen many times. The chain uses TRBV12-3 or TRBV12-4 and TRBJ1-4, with 7 bases lining up with TRBD1. Trimming removed 6 bases from V and 8 bases from J; junction bases left unmatched: 3. The CDR3 has 12 residues. The CDR3 sequence is CASREQGEKLFF. The CDR3 DNA reads as TGTGCCAGCAGGGAACAGGGGGAAAAACTGTTTTTT.

Ten or more counts support this clonotype. The rearrangement links TRBV25-1 to TRBJ2-3, with D possibly matching TRBD2 (7 bases). The germline CDR1 and CDR2 sequences are MGHDK and SYGVNS. The CDR3 loop spans 14 amino acids. Trimming cost V 7 bases and J 0 bases, with 11 bases left between them. The CDR3 nucleotides are TGTGCCAGCATCAGGGGAGGGAGCACAGATACGCAGTATTTT. Protein product: CASIRGGSTDTQYF. Filled out from reference TRBV25-1 and TRBJ2-3, the complete variable domain reads EADIYQTPRYLVIGTGKKITLECSQTMGHDKMYWYQQDPGMELHLIHYSYGVNSTEKGDLSSESTVSRIRTEHFPLTLESARPSHTSQYLCASIRGGSTDTQYFGPGTRLTVL.

Ten or more counts support this clonotype. The chain carries TRBV10-3 and TRBJ1-6, with D uncertain. The CDR3 covers 15 residues. Germline V CDR1 and CDR2: ENHRY, SYGVKD. Trimming cost V 11 bases and J 10 bases, with 24 bases left between them. In DNA form, the CDR3 reads TGTGCCTCCTCCGGTCGCGGAGACTTTGGGTCACCCCTCCACTTT. Its protein is CASSGRGDFGSPLHF.

The J gene is TRBJ2-5, the V gene TRBV28; D is possibly TRBD1 or TRBD2 (7 bases each). Between the trimmed V and J ends, which lost 5 bases and 3 bases, there was a span of 16 bases. The CDR3 has 15 amino acids. Germline V gene lookup returns CDR1 MDHEN and CDR2 SYDVKM. This chain's CDR3 is CASSPRGGPKETQYF. The DNA for the CDR3 is TGTGCCAGCAGTCCCAGGGGGGGTCCAAAAGAGACCCAGTACTTC.

This clonotype was counted many times. This chain connects TRBV5-6 to TRBJ2-7, with TRBD1 as a possible D gene (6 bases). This CDR3 comprises 13 residues. The V end was cut by 2 bases, the J end by 9 bases, with 15 bases between. Germline V gene lookup returns CDR1 SGHDT and CDR2 YYEEEE. CDR3: CASSLVQGSGQYF. In DNA, the CDR3 is TGTGCCAGCAGCTTAGTCCAGGGGTCAGGGCAGTACTTC. Filled out from reference TRBV5-6 and TRBJ2-7, the complete variable domain reads DAGVTQSPTHLIKTRGQQVTLRCSPKSGHDTVSWYQQALGQGPQFIFQYYEEEERQRGNFPDRFSGHQFPNYSSELNVNALLLGDSALYLCASSLVQGSGQYFGPGTRLTVT.

This clonotype occurred many times. The CDR3 DNA reads TGTGCCAGCAGCACGACCCTAGCGGGGGATGCCTACGAGCAGTACTTC. It yields the protein CASSTTLAGDAYEQYF. This chain joins TRBV7-2 and TRBJ2-7, with 10 bases fitting TRBD2. Germline-derived CDR1 and CDR2 are SGHTA and FQGNSA. The CDR3 extends over 16 amino acids. With 5 bases clipped from V and 2 bases from J, the junction kept 9 bases outside the gene matches.

DNA of the CDR3: TGTGCCAGCAGCGCCGGACTAGCGGGCCAAGAGACCCAGTACTTC. It encodes CASSAGLAGQETQYF. The J gene is TRBJ2-5, the V gene TRBV7-9; 11 bases are shared with TRBD2. With V trimmed by 5 bases and J by 1 base, 3 bases remained unmatched. The germline V gene encodes CDR1 SEHNR and CDR2 FQNEAQ (reference sequence). The length of the CDR3 is 15 residues.

This clonotype appeared many times. The chain recombines TRBV20-1 with TRBJ2-1; TRBD1 aligns across 8 bases. The germline gives CDR1 DFQATT, CDR2 SNEGSKA (reference sequence). V shed 6 bases and J 6 bases; nucleotides not matched to a gene: 4. The CDR3 has 12 amino acids. Here the CDR3 DNA reads TGCAGTGCCATCGACAGGGGCAATGAGCAGTTCTTC. Translation gives CSAIDRGNEQFF.

This clonotype was found many times. The J gene is TRBJ2-1, the V gene TRBV7-2; D is uncertain. The V gene lost 5 bases and the J gene lost 3 bases, with 14 bases spanning the gap. The CDR3 contains 15 residues. Germline CDR1 and CDR2: SGHTA and FQGNSA. CDR3 protein: CASSPYQHFYNEQFF. CDR3 nucleotide sequence: TGTGCCAGCAGCCCATATCAGCACTTCTACAATGAGCAGTTCTTC.

This clonotype was counted a few times. The chain employs TRBV4-2 and TRBJ1-4, with unresolved D. CDR1 is LGHNA and CDR2 is YNFKEQ in the germline V gene. This CDR3 contains 15 residues. The V end lost 0 bases, the J end lost 10 bases, and 15 bases lay between the germline ends. The CDR3 here is CASSQEATDRTKLFF. The CDR3 nucleotides are TGTGCCAGCAGCCAAGAAGCGACTGATCGGACAAAACTGTTTTTT.

This clonotype showed up many times. The genes are TRBV3-1 and TRBJ2-1, with 7 positions matching TRBD2. This CDR3 is 14 amino acids long. After removal of 0 bases from V and 6 bases from J, the junction contained 2 bases not matched to a gene. In germline, CDR1 is LGHDT, CDR2 YNNKEL (reference sequence). The CDR3 DNA is TGTGCCAGCAGCCAAGATCGGACTAGCAATGAGCAGTTCTTC. Its translation: CASSQDRTSNEQFF.

This clonotype was seen at least ten times. The genes are TRBV28 and TRBJ2-7, with D unclear. CDR1 and CDR2 (germline): MDHEN, SYDVKM. V was cut by 8 bases and J by 4 bases, with 6 bases left in between. There are 10 residues in the CDR3. DNA for the CDR3: TGTGCCAGCCCTACTTACGAGCAGTACTTC. Protein: CASPTYEQYF.

This clonotype was seen ten or more times. The J gene is TRBJ1-2, the V gene TRBV20-1; D ambiguous. This CDR3 is built from 15 residues. CDR1 is DFQATT and CDR2 is SNEGSKA in the germline V gene (reference sequence). The ends were cut back, 3 bases at V and 4 bases at J, with 18 bases in the middle. This CDR3 is CSARPGHEITYGYTF. CDR3 DNA sequence: TGCAGTGCTAGGCCTGGCCACGAGATAACCTATGGCTACACCTTC.

This clonotype showed up many times. In this CDR3 the conserved last residue, phenylalanine or tryptophan, is missing, so a read error is likely. Because the CDR3's place on the DNA is in doubt, the DNA is left out and the CDR3 is given as listed by TCRdb. The chain combines TRBV6-1 with TRBJ1-5; the table names TRBD1, a call not compared with the DNA. Germline assignment: CDR1 MNHNS and CDR2 SASEGT. Including both end residues, the CDR3 is 14 amino acids long. The CDR3 region is CASSRDRGDQPQHH.

This clonotype was recorded at least ten times. The rearrangement links TRBV7-2 to TRBJ1-2, with D unresolved. Germline assignment: CDR1 SGHTA and CDR2 FQGNSA. V was shortened by 4 bases and J by 8 bases, with 14 bases between the two germline ends. The CDR3 is 13 residues long. CDR3 protein: CASSSTHGIGYTF. CDR3 in DNA: TGTGCCAGCAGCTCGACCCATGGGATAGGCTACACCTTC. Drawing the rest from reference TRBV7-2 and TRBJ1-2, the complete variable domain is GAGVSQSPSNKVTEKGKDVELRCDPISGHTALYWYRQSLGQGLEFLIYFQGNSAPDKSGLPSDRFSAERTGGSVSTLTIQRTQQEDSAVYLCASSSTHGIGYTFGSGTRLTVV.

The rearrangement joins TRBV7-8 to TRBJ2-1, with 12 bases matching TRBD2. The CDR3 is 19 amino acids. Trimming at V came to 1 base and at J to 0 bases, leaving 7 bases not matched to a gene. The germline CDR1 and CDR2 sequences are SGHVS and FQNEAQ. CDR3 in amino acids: CASSLELAGGWGSYNEQFF. The DNA for the CDR3 is TGTGCCAGCAGCTTAGAGCTAGCGGGAGGGTGGGGCTCCTACAATGAGCAGTTCTTC. The full variable domain, its missing parts supplied by reference TRBV7-8 and TRBJ2-1, is GAGVSQSPRYKVAKRGQDVALRCDPISGHVSLFWYQQALGQGPEFLTYFQNEAQLDKSGLPSDRFFAERPEGSVSTLKIQRTQQEDSAVYLCASSLELAGGWGSYNEQFFGPGTRLTVL.

In this sample, this clonotype turned up many times. CDR3 loop: CASSLMRGRENTEAFF. For the CDR3, the DNA is TGTGCCAGCAGCTTGATGAGGGGTCGAGAGAACACTGAAGCTTTCTTT. J is TRBJ1-1 and V is TRBV5-5; D might be TRBD1 (5 bases). The CDR3 loop spans 16 amino acids. In germline, CDR1 is SGHKS, CDR2 YYEKEE (reference sequence). Trimming cost V 1 base and J 1 base, with 14 bases left between them.

There are many counts of this clonotype. V usage is TRBV9 and J usage is TRBJ2-1, with D perhaps matching TRBD2 (5 bases). The V and J ends lost 0 bases and 0 bases respectively, with 10 bases between them. This CDR3 contains 16 residues. In germline, CDR1 is SGDLS, CDR2 YYNGEE. In DNA, the CDR3 is TGTGCCAGCAGCGTAGGAGGGAGCAACTCCTACAATGAGCAGTTCTTC. Protein: CASSVGGSNSYNEQFF.

This clonotype was picked up many times. The chain couples TRBV28 to TRBJ1-2, with 7 bases matching TRBD1. The trim removed 6 bases at V and 4 bases at J, leaving 5 bases unmatched. There are 13 residues in the CDR3. Per the germline V gene, CDR1 is MDHEN and CDR2 is SYDVKM. The CDR3 reads CASSWDSPYGYTF. The CDR3 coding sequence is TGTGCCAGCAGCTGGGACAGCCCCTATGGCTACACCTTC.

This clonotype was picked up many times. This sequence joins TRBV20-1 and TRBJ1-3; D gene unclear. This CDR3 spans 13 amino acids. Germline values: CDR1 DFQATT, CDR2 SNEGSKA (reference sequence). The germline V and J ends were trimmed by 8 bases and 3 bases, with 14 bases remaining between them. The CDR3 loop is CSMRKAGGNTIYF. The CDR3 coding sequence is TGCAGTATGAGGAAGGCGGGTGGAAACACCATATATTTT.

Only a few counts were recorded for this clonotype. This rearrangement joins TRBV6-5 to TRBJ1-1, with a possible D match to TRBD1 (6 bases). The CDR3 has 16 amino acids. Germline V gene lookup returns CDR1 MNHEY and CDR2 SVGAGI. Deletions cut 0 bases from V and 5 bases from J, with 16 bases between. The CDR3 is CASSYSTRGRGTEAFF. CDR3 in DNA: TGTGCCAGCAGTTACTCGACTAGGGGAAGGGGGACTGAAGCTTTCTTT.